These T cell receptor beta chains were read from a single sample in a study of T cell responses to AZD1222 COVID-19 vaccine. Assay used: immunoSEQ multiplex PCR; TCRdb lists only in-frame clones, some missing. This sample carries roughly 120,000 clones, more than 75% of them seen once, and the ten largest clones take more than 6.5%. The material was peripheral blood, obtained on day 0 of AZD1222 vaccination. These receptors were collected from an adult in good health. Each CDR3 is given with its conserved first and last residue. The D gene is left open where the match is weak. Expanded clones get a size class; other rows say once, few or many, or leave the size out.

V	J	D	size	length	CDR3	DNA
TRBV27	TRBJ1-4	NA	NA	13	CASSLGVVEKLFF	TGTGCCAGCAGTTTGGGGGTGGTTGAAAAACTGTTTTTT
TRBV5-1	TRBJ2-3	NA	NA	15	CASSLRQTSPDTQYF	TGCGCCAGCAGCTTACGACAGACTAGTCCAGATACGCAGTATTTT
TRBV29-1	TRBJ2-2	NA	NA	14	CSVDWGLNTGELFF	TGCAGCGTTGATTGGGGGCTGAACACCGGGGAGCTGTTTTTT
TRBV3-1/TRBV3-2	TRBJ2-2	NA	few	14	CASSQGVDTGELFF	TGTGCCAGCAGCCAGGGGGTTGACACCGGGGAGCTGTTTTTT
TRBV28	TRBJ2-3	NA	NA	14	CASTLTGGTDTQYF	TGTGCCAGCACCCTAACAGGAGGCACAGATACGCAGTATTTT
TRBV7-3	TRBJ2-1	NA	NA	15	CASSQGRSGVNEQFF	TGTGCCAGCAGCCAAGGGCGAAGTGGGGTCAATGAGCAGTTCTTC
TRBV30	TRBJ2-1	NA	few	14	CAWTRDTYSNEQFF	TGTGCCTGGACCCGGGACACCTACTCAAATGAGCAGTTCTTC
TRBV19	TRBJ2-3	TRBD2	NA	15	CASSIRGGSTDTQYF	TGTGCCAGTAGTATTCGGGGGGGGAGCACAGATACGCAGTATTTT
TRBV25-1	TRBJ2-5	TRBD2	NA	12	CASRGGSETQYF	TGTGCCAGCAGGGGGGGGTCGGAGACCCAGTACTTC
TRBV29-1	TRBJ2-1	NA	NA	18	CSVEESSILARRYNEQFF	TGCAGCGTTGAAGAATCAAGTATTCTAGCGAGGCGTTACAATGAGCAGTTCTTC
TRBV28	TRBJ2-7	TRBD2	few	14	CASSWTSVPYEQYF	TGTGCCAGCAGTTGGACTAGCGTCCCCTACGAGCAGTACTTC
TRBV28	TRBJ1-4	NA	NA	15	CASEGQSATNEKLFF	TGTGCCAGCGAAGGACAGTCTGCAACTAATGAAAAACTGTTTTTT
TRBV3-1/TRBV3-2	TRBJ2-2	TRBD2	NA	17	CASSQPGGRAHTGELFF	TGTGCCAGCAGCCAACCTGGCGGGAGGGCCCACACCGGGGAGCTGTTTTTT
TRBV18	TRBJ2-2	NA	NA	15	CASSPPGSNTGELFF	TGTGCCAGCTCACCACCCGGGAGTAACACCGGGGAGCTGTTTTTT
TRBV6-4	TRBJ1-6	NA	NA	13	CASSDSENSPLHF	TGTGCCAGCAGTGACTCGGAGAATTCACCCCTCCACTTT
TRBV5-1	TRBJ2-7	NA	NA	14	CASSHPGLTYEQYF	TGCGCCAGCAGCCACCCGGGACTGACGTACGAGCAGTACTTC
TRBV27	TRBJ2-1	NA	NA	18	CASSFKPGRPGSYNEQFF	TGTGCCAGCAGTTTTAAGCCAGGAAGACCAGGCTCCTACAATGAGCAGTTCTTC
TRBV29-1	TRBJ2-3	TRBD2	NA	13	CSVAGPSTDTQYF	TGCAGCGTAGCGGGGCCGAGCACAGATACGCAGTATTTT
TRBV7-6	TRBJ2-7	TRBD2	NA	17	CASSLARASGRDYEQYF	TGTGCCAGCAGCTTAGCGCGGGCTAGCGGGAGAGACTACGAGCAGTACTTC
TRBV29-1	TRBJ2-5	TRBD1	NA	13	CSIRQGWQETQYF	TGCAGCATTAGACAGGGATGGCAAGAGACCCAGTACTTC
TRBV28	TRBJ1-3	NA	NA	15	CASSTGWRAGNTIYF	TGTGCCAGCAGTACAGGGTGGAGGGCTGGAAACACCATATATTTT
TRBV28	TRBJ2-7	NA	NA	14	CASRGPLGAYEQYF	TGTGCCAGCAGGGGTCCCCTAGGCGCCTACGAGCAGTACTTC
TRBV28	TRBJ1-4	NA	NA	13	CASRAATNEKLFF	TGTGCCTCAAGGGCGGCAACTAATGAAAAACTGTTTTTT
TRBV3-1/TRBV3-2	TRBJ1-3	NA	NA	13	CASTPGSGNTIYF	TGTGCCAGCACCCCGGGCTCTGGAAACACCATATATTTT
TRBV27	TRBJ2-2	TRBD1	NA	17	CASSLPGTGSPRGELFF	TGTGCCAGCAGTTTACCCGGGACAGGGTCTCCGCGGGGGGAGCTGTTTTTT